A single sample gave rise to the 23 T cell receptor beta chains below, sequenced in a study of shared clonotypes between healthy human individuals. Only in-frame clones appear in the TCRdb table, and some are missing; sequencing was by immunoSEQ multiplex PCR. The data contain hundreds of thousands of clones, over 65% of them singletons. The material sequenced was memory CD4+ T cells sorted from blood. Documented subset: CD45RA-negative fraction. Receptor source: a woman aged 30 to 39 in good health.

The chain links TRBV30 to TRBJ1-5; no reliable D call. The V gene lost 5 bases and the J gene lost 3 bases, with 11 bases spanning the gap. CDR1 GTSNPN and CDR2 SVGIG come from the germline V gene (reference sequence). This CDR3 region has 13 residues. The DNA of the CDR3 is TGTGCCTGGGGACCGAGTCTCAATCAGCCCCAGCATTTT. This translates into CAWGPSLNQPQHF.

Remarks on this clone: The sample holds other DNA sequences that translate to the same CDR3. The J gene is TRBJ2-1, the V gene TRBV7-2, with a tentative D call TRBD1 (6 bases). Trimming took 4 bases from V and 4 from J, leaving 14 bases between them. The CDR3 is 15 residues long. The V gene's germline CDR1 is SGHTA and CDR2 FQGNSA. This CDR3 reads CASSSGTRLYNEQFF. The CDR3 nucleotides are TGTGCCAGCAGCTCCGGGACACGTCTTTACAATGAGCAGTTCTTC.

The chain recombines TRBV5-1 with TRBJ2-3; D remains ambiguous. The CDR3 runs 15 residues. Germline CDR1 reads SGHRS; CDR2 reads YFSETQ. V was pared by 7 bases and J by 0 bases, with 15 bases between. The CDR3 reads CASALTAYSTDTQYF. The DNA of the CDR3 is TGCGCCAGCGCCTTGACCGCCTATAGCACAGATACGCAGTATTTT.

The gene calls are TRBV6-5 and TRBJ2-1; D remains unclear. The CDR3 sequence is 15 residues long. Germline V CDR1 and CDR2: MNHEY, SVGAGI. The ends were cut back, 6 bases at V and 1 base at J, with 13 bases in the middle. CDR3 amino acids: CASRPREESYNEQFF. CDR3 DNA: TGTGCCAGCAGGCCCCGCGAGGAATCCTACAATGAGCAGTTCTTC.

CDR3 in amino acids: CASRTGFGYTF. The CDR3 DNA reads as TGTGCCAGCCGGACAGGGTTTGGCTACACCTTC. The rearrangement joins TRBV28 to TRBJ1-2; 8 nucleotides line up with TRBD1. Germline V gene lookup returns CDR1 MDHEN and CDR2 SYDVKM. With V trimmed by 8 bases and J by 7 bases, 3 bases remained unmatched. The CDR3 has 11 amino acids.

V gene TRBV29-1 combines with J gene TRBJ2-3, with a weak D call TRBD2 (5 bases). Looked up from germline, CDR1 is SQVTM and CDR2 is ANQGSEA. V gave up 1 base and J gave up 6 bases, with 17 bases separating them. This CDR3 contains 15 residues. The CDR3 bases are TGCAGCGTTGAAGGGACTCCCAGTGGCTTCGATACGCAGTATTTT. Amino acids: CSVEGTPSGFDTQYF.

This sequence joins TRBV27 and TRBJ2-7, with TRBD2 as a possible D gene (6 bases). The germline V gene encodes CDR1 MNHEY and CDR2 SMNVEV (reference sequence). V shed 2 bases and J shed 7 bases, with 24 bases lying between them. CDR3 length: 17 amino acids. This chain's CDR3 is CASSLLSSGPAPWEQYF. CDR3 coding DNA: TGTGCCAGCAGTTTACTCAGTAGCGGCCCCGCCCCATGGGAGCAGTACTTC.

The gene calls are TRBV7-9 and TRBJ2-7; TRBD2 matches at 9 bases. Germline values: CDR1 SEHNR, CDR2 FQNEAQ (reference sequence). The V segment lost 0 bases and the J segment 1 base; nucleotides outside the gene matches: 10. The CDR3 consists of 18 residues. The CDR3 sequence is CASSLAEGLAGSSYEQYF. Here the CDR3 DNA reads TGTGCCAGCAGCTTAGCCGAAGGGCTAGCGGGGTCATCCTACGAGCAGTACTTC.

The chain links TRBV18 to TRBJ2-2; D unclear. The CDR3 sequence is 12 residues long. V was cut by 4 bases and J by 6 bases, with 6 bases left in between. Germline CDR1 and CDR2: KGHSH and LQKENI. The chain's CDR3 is CASSRLPGELFF. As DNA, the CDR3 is TGTGCCAGCTCACGCCTGCCCGGGGAGCTGTTTTTT. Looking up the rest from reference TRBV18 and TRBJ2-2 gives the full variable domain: NAGVMQNPRHLVRRRGQEARLRCSPMKGHSHVYWYRQLPEEGLKFMVYLQKENIIDESGMPKERFSAEFPKEGPSILRIQQVVRGDSAAYFCASSRLPGELFFGEGSRLTVL.

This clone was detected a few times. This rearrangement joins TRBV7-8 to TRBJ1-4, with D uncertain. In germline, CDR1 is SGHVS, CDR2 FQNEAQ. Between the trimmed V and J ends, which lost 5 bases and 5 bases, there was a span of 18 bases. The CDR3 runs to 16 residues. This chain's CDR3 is CASSKRPPLLNEKLFF. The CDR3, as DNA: TGTGCCAGCAGCAAACGACCGCCCCTCCTGAATGAAAAACTGTTTTTT.

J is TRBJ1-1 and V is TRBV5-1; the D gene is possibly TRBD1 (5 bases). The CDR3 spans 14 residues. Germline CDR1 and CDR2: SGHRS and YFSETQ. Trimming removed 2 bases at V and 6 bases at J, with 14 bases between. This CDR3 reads CASSFGHQEPEAFF. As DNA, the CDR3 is TGCGCCAGCAGCTTCGGACACCAGGAGCCTGAAGCTTTCTTT. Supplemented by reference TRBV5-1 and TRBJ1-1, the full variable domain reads KAGVTQTPRYLIKTRGQQVTLSCSPISGHRSVSWYQQTPGQGLQFLFEYFSETQRNKGNFPGRFSGRQFSNSRSEMNVSTLELGDSALYLCASSFGHQEPEAFFGQGTRLTVV.

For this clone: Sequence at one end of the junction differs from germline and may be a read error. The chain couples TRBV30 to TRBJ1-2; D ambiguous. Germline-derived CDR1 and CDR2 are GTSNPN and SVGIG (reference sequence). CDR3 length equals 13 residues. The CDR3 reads CARSVDGNYGYTF. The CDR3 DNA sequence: TGTGCCCGGAGTGTTGACGGAAACTATGGCTACACCTTC.

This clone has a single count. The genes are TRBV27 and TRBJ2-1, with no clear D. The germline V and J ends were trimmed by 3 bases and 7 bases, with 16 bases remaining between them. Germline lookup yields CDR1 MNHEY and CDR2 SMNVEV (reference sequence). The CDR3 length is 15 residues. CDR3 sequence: CASSFLEFSRNEQFF. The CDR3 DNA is TGTGCCAGCAGTTTTCTCGAATTCTCCCGGAATGAGCAGTTCTTC.

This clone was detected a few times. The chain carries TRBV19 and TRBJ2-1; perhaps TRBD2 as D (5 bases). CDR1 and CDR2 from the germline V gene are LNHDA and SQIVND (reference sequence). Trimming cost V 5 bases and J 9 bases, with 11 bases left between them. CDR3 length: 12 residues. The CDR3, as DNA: TGTGCCAGTAGTCCTCTGGGAGTTGAGCAGTTCTTC. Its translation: CASSPLGVEQFF.

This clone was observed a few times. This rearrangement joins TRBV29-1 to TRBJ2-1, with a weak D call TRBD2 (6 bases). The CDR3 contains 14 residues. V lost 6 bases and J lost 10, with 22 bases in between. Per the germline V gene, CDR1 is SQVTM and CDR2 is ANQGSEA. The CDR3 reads CSVWRGPTVGEQFF. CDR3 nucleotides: TGCAGCGTGTGGAGGGGACCAACGGTGGGGGAGCAGTTCTTC.

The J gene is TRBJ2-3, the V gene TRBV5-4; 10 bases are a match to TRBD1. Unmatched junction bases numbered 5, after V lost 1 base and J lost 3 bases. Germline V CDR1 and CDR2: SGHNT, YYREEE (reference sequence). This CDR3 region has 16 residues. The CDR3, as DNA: TGTGCCAGCAGCTTGAGGGTGGGACAGGGGACAGATACGCAGTATTTT. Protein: CASSLRVGQGTDTQYF.

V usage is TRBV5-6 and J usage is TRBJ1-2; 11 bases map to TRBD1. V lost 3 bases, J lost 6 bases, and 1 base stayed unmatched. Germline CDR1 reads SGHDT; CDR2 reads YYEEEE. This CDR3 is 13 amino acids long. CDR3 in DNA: TGTGCCAGCAGCTGGACAGGGGGCAATGGCTACACCTTC. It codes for CASSWTGGNGYTF.

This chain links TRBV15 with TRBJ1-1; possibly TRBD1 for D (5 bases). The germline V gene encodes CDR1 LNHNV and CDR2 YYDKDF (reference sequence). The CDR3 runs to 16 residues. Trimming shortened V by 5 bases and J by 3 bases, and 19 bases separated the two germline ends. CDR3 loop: CATSRHPRGADTEAFF. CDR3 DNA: TGTGCCACCAGCCGACACCCCCGAGGGGCGGACACTGAAGCTTTCTTT.

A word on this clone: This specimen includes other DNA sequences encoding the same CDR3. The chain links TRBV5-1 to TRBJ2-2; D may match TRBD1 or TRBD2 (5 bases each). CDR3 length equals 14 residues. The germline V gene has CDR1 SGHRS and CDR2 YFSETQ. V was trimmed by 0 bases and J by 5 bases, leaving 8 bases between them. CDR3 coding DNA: TGCGCCAGCAGCTTGGGAGGGGAAACCGGGGAGCTGTTTTTT. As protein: CASSLGGETGELFF.

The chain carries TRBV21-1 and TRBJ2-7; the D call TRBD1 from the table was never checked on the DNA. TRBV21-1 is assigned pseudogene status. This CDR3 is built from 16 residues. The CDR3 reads CASSPPLDRVAYEQYF. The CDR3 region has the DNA TGTGCCAGCAGCCCTCCCTTGGACAGGGTCGCCTACGAGCAGTACTTC.

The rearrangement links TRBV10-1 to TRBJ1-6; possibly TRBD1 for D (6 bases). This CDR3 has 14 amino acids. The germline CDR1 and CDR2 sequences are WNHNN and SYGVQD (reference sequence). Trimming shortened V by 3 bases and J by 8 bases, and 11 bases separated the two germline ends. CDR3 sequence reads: CASSDNRADSPLHF. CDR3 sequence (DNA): TGCGCCAGCAGTGATAACAGGGCTGATTCACCCCTCCACTTT.

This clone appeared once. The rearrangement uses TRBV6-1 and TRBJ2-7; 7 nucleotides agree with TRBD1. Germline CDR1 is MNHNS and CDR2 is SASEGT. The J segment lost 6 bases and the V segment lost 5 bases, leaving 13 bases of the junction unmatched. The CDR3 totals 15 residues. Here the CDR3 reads CASSREIQGFREQYF. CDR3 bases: TGTGCCAGCAGTCGGGAAATACAGGGGTTTCGCGAGCAGTACTTC.

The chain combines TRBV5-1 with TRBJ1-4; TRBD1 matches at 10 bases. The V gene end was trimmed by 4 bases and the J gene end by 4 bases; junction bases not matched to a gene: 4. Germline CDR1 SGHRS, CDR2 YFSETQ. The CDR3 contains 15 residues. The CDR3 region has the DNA TGCGCCAGCAGCGGGACAGGGGCCTTTAATGAAAAACTGTTTTTT. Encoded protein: CASSGTGAFNEKLFF. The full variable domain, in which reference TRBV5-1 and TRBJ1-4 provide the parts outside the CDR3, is KAGVTQTPRYLIKTRGQQVTLSCSPISGHRSVSWYQQTPGQGLQFLFEYFSETQRNKGNFPGRFSGRQFSNSRSEMNVSTLELGDSALYLCASSGTGAFNEKLFFGSGTQLSVL.